This TCR beta chain was sequenced during a study of OX40 agonist ivuxolimab in advanced cancers. Study at large: Given to patients was ivuxolimab, an agonistic anti-OX40 (CD134) antibody.

Germline assignment: CDR1 SNHLY and CDR2 FYNNEI. This CDR3 region has 15 residues. Trimming removed 7 bases from V and 0 bases from J; junction bases left unmatched: 5. Profiling relied on immunoSEQ multiplex PCR, and the TCRdb table lists in-frame clones only, not all of them. This sample has about 65,000 clones; 70% to 90% occur once, and the top ten carry roughly 1.9%. This material consisted of CD4+ or CD8+ T cells sorted from blood, taken in a trial of the OX40 agonist ivuxolimab. The sequence came from an adult with an advanced solid tumor such as melanoma, head and neck, liver or kidney cancer. The V and J genes are TRBV2 and TRBJ1-3, with 8 nucleotides matching TRBD1. The CDR3 region has the DNA TGTGCCAGCAACTTGGACAGGGCCTCTGGAAACACCATATATTTT. Protein sequence: CASNLDRASGNTIYF.